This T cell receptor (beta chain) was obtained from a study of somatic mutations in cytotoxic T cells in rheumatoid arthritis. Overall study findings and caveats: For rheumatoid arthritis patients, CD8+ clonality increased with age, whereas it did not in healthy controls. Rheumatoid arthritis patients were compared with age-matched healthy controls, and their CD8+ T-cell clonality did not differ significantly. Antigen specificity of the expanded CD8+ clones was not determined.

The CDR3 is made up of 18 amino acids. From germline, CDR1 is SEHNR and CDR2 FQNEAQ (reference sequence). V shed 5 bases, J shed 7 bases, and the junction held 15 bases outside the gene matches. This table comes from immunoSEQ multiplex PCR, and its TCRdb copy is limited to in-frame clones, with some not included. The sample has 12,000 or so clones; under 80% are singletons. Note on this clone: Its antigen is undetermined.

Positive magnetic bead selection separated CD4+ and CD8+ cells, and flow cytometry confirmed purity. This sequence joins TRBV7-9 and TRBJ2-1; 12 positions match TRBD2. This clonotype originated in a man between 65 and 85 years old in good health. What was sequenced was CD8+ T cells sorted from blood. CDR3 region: CASSQILASGRAGNEQFF. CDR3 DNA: TGTGCCAGCAGCCAAATCCTCGCTAGCGGGAGGGCCGGTAATGAGCAGTTCTTC.